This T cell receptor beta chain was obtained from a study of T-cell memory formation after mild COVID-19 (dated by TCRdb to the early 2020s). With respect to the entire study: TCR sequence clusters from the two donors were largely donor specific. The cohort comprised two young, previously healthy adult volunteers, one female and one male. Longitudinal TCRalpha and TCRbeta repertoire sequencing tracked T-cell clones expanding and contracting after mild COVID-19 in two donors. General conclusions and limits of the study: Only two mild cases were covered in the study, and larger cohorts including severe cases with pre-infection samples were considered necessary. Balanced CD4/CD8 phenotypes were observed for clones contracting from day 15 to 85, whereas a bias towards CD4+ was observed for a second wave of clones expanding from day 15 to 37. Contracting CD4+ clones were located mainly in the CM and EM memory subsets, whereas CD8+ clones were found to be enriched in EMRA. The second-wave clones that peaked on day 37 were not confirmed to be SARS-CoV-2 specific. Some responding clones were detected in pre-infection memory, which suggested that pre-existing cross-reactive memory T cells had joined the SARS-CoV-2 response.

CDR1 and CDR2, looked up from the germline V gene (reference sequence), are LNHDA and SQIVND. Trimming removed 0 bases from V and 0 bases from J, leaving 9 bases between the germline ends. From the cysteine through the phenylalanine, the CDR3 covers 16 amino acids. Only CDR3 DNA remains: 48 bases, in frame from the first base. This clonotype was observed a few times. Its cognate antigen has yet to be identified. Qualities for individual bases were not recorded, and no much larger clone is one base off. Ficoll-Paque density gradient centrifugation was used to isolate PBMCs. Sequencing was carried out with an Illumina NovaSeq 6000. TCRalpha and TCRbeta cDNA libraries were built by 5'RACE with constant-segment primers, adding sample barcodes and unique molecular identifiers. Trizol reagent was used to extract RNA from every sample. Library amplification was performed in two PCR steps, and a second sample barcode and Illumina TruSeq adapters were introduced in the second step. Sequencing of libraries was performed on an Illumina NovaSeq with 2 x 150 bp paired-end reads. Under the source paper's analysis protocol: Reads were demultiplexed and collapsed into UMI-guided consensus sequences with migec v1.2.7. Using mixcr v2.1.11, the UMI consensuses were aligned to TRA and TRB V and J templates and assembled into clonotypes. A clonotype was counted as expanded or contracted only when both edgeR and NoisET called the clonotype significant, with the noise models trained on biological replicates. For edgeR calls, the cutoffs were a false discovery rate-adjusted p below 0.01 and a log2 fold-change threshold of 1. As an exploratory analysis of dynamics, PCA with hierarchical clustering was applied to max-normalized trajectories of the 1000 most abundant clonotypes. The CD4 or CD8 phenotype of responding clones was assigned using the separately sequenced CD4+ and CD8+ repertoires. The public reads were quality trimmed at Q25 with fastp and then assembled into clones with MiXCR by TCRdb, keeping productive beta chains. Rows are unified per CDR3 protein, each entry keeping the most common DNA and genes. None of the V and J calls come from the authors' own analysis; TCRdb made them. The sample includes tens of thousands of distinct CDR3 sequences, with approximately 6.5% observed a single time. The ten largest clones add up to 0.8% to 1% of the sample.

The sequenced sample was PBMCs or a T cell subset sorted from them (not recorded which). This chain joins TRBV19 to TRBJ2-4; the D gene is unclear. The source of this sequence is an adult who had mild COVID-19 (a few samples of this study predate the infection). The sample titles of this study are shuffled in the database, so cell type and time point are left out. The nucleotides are TGTGCCAGTAGTATAGACAGGTCGATAGCCAAAAACATTCAGTACTTC. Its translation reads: CASSIDRSIAKNIQYF.